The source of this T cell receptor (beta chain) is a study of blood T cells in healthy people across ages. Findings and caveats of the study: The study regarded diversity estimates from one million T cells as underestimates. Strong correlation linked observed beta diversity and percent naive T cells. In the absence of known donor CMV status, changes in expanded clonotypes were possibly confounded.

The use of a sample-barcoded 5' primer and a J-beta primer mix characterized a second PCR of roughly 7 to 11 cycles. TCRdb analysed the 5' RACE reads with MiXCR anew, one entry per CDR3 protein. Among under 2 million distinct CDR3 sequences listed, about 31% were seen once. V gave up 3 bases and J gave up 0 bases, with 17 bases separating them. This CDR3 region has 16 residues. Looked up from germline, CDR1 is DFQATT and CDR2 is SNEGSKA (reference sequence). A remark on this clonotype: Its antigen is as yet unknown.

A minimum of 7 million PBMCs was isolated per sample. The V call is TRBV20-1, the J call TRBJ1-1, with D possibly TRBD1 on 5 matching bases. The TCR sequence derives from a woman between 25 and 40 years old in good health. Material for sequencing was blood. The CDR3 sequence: CSARGDRGNMNTEAFF. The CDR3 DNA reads TGCAGTGCTAGGGGGGACCGAGGGAACATGAACACTGAAGCTTTCTTT.